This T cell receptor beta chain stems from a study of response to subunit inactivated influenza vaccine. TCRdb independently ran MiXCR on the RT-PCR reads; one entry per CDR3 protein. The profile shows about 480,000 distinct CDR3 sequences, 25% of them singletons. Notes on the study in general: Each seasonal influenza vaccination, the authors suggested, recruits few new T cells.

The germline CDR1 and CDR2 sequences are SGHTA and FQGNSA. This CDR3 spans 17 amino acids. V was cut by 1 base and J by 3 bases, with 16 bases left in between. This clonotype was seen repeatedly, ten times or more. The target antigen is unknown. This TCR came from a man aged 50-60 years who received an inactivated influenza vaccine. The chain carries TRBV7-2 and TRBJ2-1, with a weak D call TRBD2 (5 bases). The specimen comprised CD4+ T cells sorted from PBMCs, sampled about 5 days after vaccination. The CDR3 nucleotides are TGTGCCAGCAGCTTAGTAGTCGGCGGGCGCCACTACAATGAGCAGTTCTTC. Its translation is CASSLVVGGRHYNEQFF.